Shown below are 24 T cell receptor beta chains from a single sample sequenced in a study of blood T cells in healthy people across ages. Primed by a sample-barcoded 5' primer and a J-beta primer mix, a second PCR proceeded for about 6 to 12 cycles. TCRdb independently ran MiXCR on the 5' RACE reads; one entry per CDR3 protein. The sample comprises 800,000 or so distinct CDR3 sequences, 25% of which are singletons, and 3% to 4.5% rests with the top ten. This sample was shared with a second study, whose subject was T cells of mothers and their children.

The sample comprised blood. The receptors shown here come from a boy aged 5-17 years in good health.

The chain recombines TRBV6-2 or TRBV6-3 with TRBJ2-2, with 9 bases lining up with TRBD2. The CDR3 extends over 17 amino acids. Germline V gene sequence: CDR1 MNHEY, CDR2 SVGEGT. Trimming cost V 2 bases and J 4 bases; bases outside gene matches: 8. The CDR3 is CASSYRPAGGPTGELFF. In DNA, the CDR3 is TGTGCCAGCAGTTACAGACCGGCGGGAGGGCCCACCGGGGAGCTGTTTTTT.

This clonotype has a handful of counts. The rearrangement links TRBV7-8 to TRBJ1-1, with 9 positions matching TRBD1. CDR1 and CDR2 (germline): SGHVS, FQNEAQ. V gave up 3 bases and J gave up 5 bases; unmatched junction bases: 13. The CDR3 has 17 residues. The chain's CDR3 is CASSFGQGPGSGTEAFF. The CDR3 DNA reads TGTGCCAGCAGCTTTGGACAGGGGCCCGGCTCTGGTACTGAAGCTTTCTTT.

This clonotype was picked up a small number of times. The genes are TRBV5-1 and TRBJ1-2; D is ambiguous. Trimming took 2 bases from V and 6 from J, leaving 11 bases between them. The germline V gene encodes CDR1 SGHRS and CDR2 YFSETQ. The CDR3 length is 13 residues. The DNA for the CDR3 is TGCGCCAGCAGCTTACCCGGTGCCAATGGCTACACCTTC. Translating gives CASSLPGANGYTF.

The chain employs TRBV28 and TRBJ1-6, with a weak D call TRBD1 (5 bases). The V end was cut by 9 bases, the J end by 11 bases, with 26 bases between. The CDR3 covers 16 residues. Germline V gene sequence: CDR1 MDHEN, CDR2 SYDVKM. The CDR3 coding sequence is TGTGCCAGACCAAGGGGAAGGGGCCATCCAGCGACACCCCTCCACTTT. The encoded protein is CARPRGRGHPATPLHF.

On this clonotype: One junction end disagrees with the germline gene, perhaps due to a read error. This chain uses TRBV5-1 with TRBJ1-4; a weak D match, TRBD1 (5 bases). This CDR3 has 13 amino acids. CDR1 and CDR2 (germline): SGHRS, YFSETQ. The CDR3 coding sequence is TGCGCCAGCAGCTTGGACGGCAGGGATCGGTTGACTTTT. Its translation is CASSLDGRDRLTF. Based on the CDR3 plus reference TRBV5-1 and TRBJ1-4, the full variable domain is KAGVTQTPRYLIKTRGQQVTLSCSPISGHRSVSWYQQTPGQGLQFLFEYFSETQRNKGNFPGRFSGRQFSNSRSEMNVSTLELGDSALYLCASSLDGRDRLTFGSGTQLSVL.

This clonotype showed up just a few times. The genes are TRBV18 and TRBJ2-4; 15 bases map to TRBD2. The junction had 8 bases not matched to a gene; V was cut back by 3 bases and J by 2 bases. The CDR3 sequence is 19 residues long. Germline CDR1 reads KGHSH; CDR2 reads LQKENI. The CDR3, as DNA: TGTGCCAGCTCACCGCGGGGACTAGCGGGAGGCGGAACCAAAAACATTCAGTACTTC. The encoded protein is CASSPRGLAGGGTKNIQYF. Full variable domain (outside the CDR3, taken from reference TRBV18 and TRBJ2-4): NAGVMQNPRHLVRRRGQEARLRCSPMKGHSHVYWYRQLPEEGLKFMVYLQKENIIDESGMPKERFSAEFPKEGPSILRIQQVVRGDSAAYFCASSPRGLAGGGTKNIQYFGAGTRLSVL.

CDR3 in DNA: TGTGCCAGCAAGTCGGCATCTCAAGAGACCCAGTACTTC. It translates to CASKSASQETQYF. The V gene is TRBV3-1, the J gene TRBJ2-5, with D unresolved. V lost 7 bases to trimming and J lost 2 bases, with 11 bases between them. There are 13 residues in the CDR3. Germline CDR1 LGHDT, CDR2 YNNKEL (reference sequence).

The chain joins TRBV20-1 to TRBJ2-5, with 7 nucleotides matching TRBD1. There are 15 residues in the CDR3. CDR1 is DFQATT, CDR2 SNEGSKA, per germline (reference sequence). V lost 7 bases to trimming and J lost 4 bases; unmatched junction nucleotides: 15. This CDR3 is CSVPQSDRVVETQYF. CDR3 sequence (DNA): TGCAGTGTTCCCCAAAGTGACAGGGTGGTAGAGACCCAGTACTTC.

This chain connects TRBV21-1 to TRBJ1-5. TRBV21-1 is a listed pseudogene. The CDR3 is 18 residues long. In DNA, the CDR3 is TGTGCCAGCAGCAAAGGTTCATCCAGATTGGATAGCAATCAGCCCCAGCATTTT. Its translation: CASSKGSSRLDSNQPQHF.

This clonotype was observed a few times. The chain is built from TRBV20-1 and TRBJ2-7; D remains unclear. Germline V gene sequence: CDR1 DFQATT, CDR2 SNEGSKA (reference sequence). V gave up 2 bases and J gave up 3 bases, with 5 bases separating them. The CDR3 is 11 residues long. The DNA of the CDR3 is TGCAGTGCTAGAAACCTCTACGAGCAGTACTTC. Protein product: CSARNLYEQYF.

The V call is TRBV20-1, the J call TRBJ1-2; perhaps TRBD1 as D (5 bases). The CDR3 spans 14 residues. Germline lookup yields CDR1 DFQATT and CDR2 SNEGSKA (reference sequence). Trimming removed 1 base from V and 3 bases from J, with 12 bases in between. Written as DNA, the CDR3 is TGCAGTGCTAGAGCTAGGGGACGAGACTATGGCTACACCTTC. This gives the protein CSARARGRDYGYTF.

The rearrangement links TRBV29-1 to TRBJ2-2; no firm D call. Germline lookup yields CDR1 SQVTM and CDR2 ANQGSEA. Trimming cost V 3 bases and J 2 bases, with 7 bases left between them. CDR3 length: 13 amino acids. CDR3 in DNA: TGCAGCGTTGAGCGGCTCAACACCGGGGAGCTGTTTTTT. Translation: CSVERLNTGELFF.

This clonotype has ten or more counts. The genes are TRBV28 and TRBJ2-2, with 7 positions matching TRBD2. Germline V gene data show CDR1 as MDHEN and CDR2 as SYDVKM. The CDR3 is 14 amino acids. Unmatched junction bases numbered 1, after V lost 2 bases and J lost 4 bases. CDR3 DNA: TGTGCCAGCAGTTTAGGGGGGGGCACCGGGGAGCTGTTTTTT. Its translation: CASSLGGGTGELFF.

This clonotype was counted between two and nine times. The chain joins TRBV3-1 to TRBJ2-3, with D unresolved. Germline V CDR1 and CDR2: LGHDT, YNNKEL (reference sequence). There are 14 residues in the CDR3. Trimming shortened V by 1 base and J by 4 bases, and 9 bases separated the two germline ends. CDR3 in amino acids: CASSQAGFPDTQYF. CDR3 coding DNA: TGTGCCAGCAGCCAAGCCGGATTCCCAGATACGCAGTATTTT.

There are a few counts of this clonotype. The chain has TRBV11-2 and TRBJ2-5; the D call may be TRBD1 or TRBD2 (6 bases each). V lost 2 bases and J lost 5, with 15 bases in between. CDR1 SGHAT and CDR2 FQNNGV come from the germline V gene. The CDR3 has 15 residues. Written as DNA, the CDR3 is TGTGCCAGCAGCTTATTGGAGGGGGTAGGGGAGACCCAGTACTTC. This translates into CASSLLEGVGETQYF.

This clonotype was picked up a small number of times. CDR3 residues: CASSSAITGGYGYTF. The CDR3, as DNA: TGTGCCAGCAGTTCCGCTATAACAGGGGGCTATGGCTACACCTTC. V usage is TRBV28 and J usage is TRBJ1-2; the match to TRBD1 covers 8 bases. Germline loops: CDR1 MDHEN, CDR2 SYDVKM. Unmatched junction bases numbered 8, after V lost 4 bases and J lost 4 bases. The CDR3 contains 15 residues.

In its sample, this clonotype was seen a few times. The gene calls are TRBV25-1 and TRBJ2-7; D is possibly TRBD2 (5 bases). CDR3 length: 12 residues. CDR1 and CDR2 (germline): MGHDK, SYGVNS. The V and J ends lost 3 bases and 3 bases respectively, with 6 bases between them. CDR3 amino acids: CASSDGIYEQYF. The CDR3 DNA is TGTGCCAGCAGTGACGGGATCTACGAGCAGTACTTC.

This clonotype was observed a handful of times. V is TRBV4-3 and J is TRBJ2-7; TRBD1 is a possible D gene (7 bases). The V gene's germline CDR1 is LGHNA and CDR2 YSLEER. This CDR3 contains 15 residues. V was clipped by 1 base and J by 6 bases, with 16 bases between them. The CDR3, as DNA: TGCGCCAGCAGCCAAGGGAGGGGGCTGGGTGGCGAGCAGTACTTC. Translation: CASSQGRGLGGEQYF.

The CDR3 coding sequence is TGTGCCAGCCATTTTGGGCTATTGGGACAGTCTAGCACAGATACGCAGTATTTT. As protein: CASHFGLLGQSSTDTQYF. The V call is TRBV28, the J call TRBJ2-3; 7 bases align to TRBD1. Germline trimming cut 8 bases from V and 0 bases from J; bases unmatched to any gene: 17. This CDR3 has 18 amino acids. Germline V gene sequence: CDR1 MDHEN, CDR2 SYDVKM.

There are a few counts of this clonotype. The CDR3 bases are TGCGCCAGCAGTCCCGAGACCAGGGGGCTTCGGTCAGAGACCCAGTACTTC. This translates into CASSPETRGLRSETQYF. The chain is built from TRBV5-1 and TRBJ2-5, with TRBD1 matching 8 bases. With V trimmed by 5 bases and J by 4 bases, 16 bases remained unmatched. The germline V gene has CDR1 SGHRS and CDR2 YFSETQ. The CDR3 contains 17 residues.

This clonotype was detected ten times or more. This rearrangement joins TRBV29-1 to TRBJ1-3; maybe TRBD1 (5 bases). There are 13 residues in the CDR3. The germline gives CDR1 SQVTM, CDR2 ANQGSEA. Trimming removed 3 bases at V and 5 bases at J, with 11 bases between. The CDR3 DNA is TGCAGCGTTGAGGGCAGGGAACGAAACACCATATATTTT. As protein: CSVEGRERNTIYF. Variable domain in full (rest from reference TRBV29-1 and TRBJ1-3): SAVISQKPSRDICQRGTSLTIQCQVDSQVTMMFWYRQQPGQSLTLIATANQGSEATYESGFVIDKFPISRPNLTFSTLTVSNMSPEDSSIYLCSVEGRERNTIYFGEGSWLTVV.

CDR3: CASSYSGLHSGNTIYF. The CDR3 DNA reads as TGTGCCAGCAGTTATTCCGGCCTGCACTCTGGAAACACCATATATTTT. This chain links TRBV6-2 or TRBV6-3 with TRBJ1-3; D not certain. Germline-derived CDR1 and CDR2 are MNHEY and SVGEGT. The CDR3 is made up of 16 amino acids. V was cut by 3 bases and J by 0 bases, with 12 bases left in between.

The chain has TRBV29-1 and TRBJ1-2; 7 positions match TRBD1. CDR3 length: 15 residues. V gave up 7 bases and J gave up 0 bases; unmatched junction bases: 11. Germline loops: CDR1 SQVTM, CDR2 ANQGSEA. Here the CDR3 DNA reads TGCAGCGCCGCCCACCGGGACAGTTCTAACTATGGCTACACCTTC. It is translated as CSAAHRDSSNYGYTF.

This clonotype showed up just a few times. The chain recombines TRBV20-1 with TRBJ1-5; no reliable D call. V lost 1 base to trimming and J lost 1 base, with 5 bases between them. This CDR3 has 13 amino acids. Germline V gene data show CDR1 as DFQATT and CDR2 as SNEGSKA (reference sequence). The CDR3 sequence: CSARVPSNQPQHF. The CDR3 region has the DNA TGCAGTGCTAGAGTCCCGAGCAATCAGCCCCAGCATTTT.